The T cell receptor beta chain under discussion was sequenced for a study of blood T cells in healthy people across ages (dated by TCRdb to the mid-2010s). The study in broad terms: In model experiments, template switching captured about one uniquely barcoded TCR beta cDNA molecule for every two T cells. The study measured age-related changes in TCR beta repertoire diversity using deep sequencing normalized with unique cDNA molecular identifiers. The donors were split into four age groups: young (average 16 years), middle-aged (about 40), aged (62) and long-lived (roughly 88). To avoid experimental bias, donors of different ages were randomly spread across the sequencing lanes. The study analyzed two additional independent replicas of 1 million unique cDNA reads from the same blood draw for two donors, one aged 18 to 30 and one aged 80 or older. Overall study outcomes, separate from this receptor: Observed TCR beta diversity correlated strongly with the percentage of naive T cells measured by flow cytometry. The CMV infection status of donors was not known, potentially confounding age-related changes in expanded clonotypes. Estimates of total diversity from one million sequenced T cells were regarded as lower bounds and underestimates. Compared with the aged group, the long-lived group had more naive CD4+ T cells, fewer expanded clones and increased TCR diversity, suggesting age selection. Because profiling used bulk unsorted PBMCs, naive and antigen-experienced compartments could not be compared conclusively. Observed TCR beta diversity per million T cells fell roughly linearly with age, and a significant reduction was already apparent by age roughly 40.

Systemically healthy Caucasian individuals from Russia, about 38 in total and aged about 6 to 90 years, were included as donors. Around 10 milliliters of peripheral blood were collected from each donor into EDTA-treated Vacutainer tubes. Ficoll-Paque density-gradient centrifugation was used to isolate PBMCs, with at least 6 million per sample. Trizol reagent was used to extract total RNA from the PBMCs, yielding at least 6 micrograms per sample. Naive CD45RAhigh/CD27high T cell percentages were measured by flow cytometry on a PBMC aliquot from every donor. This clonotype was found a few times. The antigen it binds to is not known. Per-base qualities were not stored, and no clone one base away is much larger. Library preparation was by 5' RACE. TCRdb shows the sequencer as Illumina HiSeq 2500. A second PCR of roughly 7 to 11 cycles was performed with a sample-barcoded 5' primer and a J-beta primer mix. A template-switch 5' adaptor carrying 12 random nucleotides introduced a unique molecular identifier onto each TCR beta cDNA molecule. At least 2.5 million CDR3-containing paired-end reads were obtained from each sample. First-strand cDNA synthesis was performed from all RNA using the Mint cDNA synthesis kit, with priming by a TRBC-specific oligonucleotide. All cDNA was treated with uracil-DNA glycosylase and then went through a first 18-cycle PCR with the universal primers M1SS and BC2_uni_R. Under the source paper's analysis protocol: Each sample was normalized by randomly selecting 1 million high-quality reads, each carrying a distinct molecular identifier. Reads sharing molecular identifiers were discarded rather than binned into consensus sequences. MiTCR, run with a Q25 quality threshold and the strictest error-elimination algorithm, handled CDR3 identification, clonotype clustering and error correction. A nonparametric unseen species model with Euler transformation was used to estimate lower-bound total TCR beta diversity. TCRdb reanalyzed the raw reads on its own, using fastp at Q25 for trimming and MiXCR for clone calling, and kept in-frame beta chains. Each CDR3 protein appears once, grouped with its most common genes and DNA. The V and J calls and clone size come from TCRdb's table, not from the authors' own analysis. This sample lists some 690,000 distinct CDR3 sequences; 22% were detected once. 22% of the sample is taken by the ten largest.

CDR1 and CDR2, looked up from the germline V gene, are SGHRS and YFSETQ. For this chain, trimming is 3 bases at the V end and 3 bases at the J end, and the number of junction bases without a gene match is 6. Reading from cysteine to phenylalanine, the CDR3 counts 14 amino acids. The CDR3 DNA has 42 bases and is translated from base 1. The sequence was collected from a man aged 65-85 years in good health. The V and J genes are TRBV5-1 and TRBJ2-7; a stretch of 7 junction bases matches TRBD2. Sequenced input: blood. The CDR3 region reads CASSSQRGLYEQYF. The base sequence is TGCGCCAGCAGCTCCCAGCGGGGTCTCTACGAGCAGTACTTC.